The TCR beta chain under discussion was sequenced for a study of T cell clonotyping in hematopoietic cell transplantation. The table came from immunoSEQ multiplex PCR; TCRdb's copy has only in-frame clones and leaves some out. The sample lists 9,500 to 12,000 clones, roughly 87% seen once, with about a sixth in the top ten. The CDR3 covers 15 residues. V dropped 3 bases and J dropped 1 base, with 11 bases sitting between them. Germline V gene data show CDR1 as MDHEN and CDR2 as SYDVKM. The sequenced sample was PBMCs, obtained 100 days after allogeneic stem cell transplant. The V gene is TRBV28, the J gene TRBJ2-3, with D perhaps given as TRBD1 or TRBD2 (5 bases each). The receptor was isolated from a female patient between 60 and 69 years old who had an allogeneic stem cell transplant from an unrelated donor, so the T cells may come from the graft donor. Some clones in this sample may be carry-over from other donors' samples. Here the CDR3 DNA reads TGTGCCAGCAGTTTGAGAGGGGCCCGCACAGATACGCAGTATTTT. Amino acids: CASSLRGARTDTQYF. Filled out from reference TRBV28 and TRBJ2-3, the complete variable domain reads DVKVTQSSRYLVKRTGEKVFLECVQDMDHENMFWYRQDPGLGLRLIYFSYDVKMKEKGDIPEGYSVSREKKERFSLILESASTNQTSMYLCASSLRGARTDTQYFGPGTRLTVL.